One and the same sample provided the 26 T cell receptor beta chains below, sequenced in a study of T cell responses to AZD1222 COVID-19 vaccine (dated by TCRdb to about 2021). The intended sense of this specimen's time point label: about 28 days (+/-7) after the second vaccine dose. Library preparation employed the immunoSEQ multiplex PCR assay. TCRdb's version of the immuneACCESS table is confined to in-frame rearrangements and falls short of the full clone set. An unresolved V gene accounts for under half of the shortfall where checked; the remainder is of unknown origin. This sample has around 46,000 clones in its table, and about 89% of those were observed once. The biggest ten clones account for roughly 5% of the sample. The sample here was peripheral blood, taken 28 days after the second AZD1222 dose. These receptors were taken from an adult who received the AZD1222 COVID-19 vaccine.

The V gene is TRBV6-5, the J gene TRBJ1-5; D gene ambiguous. The CDR3 covers 14 residues. The germline V and J ends were trimmed by 2 bases and 4 bases, with 9 bases remaining between them. CDR1 is MNHEY and CDR2 is SVGAGI in the germline V gene. In DNA, the CDR3 is TGTGCCAGCAGTTACGGGAGGTTGAATCAGCCCCAGCATTTT. It yields the protein CASSYGRLNQPQHF.

This sequence joins TRBV3-1 (or the pseudogene TRBV3-2) and TRBJ2-7; D not resolved. The V end lost 1 base, the J end lost 7 bases, and 8 bases lay between the germline ends. The CDR3 is 12 residues long. CDR1 is LGHDT, CDR2 YNNKEL, per germline (reference sequence). The DNA of the CDR3 is TGTGCCAGCAGCCAAGGGTGGGGTGAGCAGTACTTC. Amino acid sequence: CASSQGWGEQYF.

This sequence joins TRBV27 and TRBJ1-4; D gene uncertain. V was shortened by 0 bases and J by 2 bases, with 16 bases between the two germline ends. CDR3 size: 18 residues. Germline lookup yields CDR1 MNHEY and CDR2 SMNVEV (reference sequence). The CDR3 reads CASSLSPQMSSTNEKLFF. The CDR3 DNA reads as TGTGCCAGCAGTTTATCACCCCAAATGTCGTCCACTAATGAAAAACTGTTTTTT. Full variable domain (outside the CDR3, taken from reference TRBV27 and TRBJ1-4): EAQVTQNPRYLITVTGKKLTVTCSQNMNHEYMSWYRQDPGLGLRQIYYSMNVEVTDKGDVPEGYKVSRKEKRNFPLILESPSPNQTSLYFCASSLSPQMSSTNEKLFFGSGTQLSVL.

The chain has TRBV18 and TRBJ2-5; no reliable D call. Germline-derived CDR1 and CDR2 are KGHSH and LQKENI. V was shortened by 1 base and J by 3 bases, with 12 bases between the two germline ends. The CDR3 is 15 amino acids. CDR3 sequence reads: CASSPLVGMKETQYF. The CDR3 region has the DNA TGTGCCAGCTCACCACTTGTGGGGATGAAAGAGACCCAGTACTTC. Using reference TRBV18 and TRBJ2-5 for the parts outside the CDR3, the full variable domain is NAGVMQNPRHLVRRRGQEARLRCSPMKGHSHVYWYRQLPEEGLKFMVYLQKENIIDESGMPKERFSAEFPKEGPSILRIQQVVRGDSAAYFCASSPLVGMKETQYFGPGTRLLVL.

The chain joins TRBV18 to TRBJ1-4, with 7 bases identical to TRBD1. The V and J ends lost 1 base and 2 bases, in that order; junction bases with no gene match: 13. The CDR3 length is 19 residues. Germline CDR1 KGHSH, CDR2 LQKENI. DNA of the CDR3: TGTGCCAGCTCACCACTGTCGGGGAGATACAGGGGCACTAATGAAAAACTGTTTTTT. Its translation is CASSPLSGRYRGTNEKLFF. Full variable domain (rest looked up from reference TRBV18 and TRBJ1-4): NAGVMQNPRHLVRRRGQEARLRCSPMKGHSHVYWYRQLPEEGLKFMVYLQKENIIDESGMPKERFSAEFPKEGPSILRIQQVVRGDSAAYFCASSPLSGRYRGTNEKLFFGSGTQLSVL.

The V gene is TRBV2, the J gene TRBJ2-2; D possibly corresponds to TRBD2 (7 bases). V was shortened by 8 bases and J by 4 bases, with 14 bases between the two germline ends. Per the germline V gene, CDR1 is SNHLY and CDR2 is FYNNEI. The CDR3 has 14 amino acids. CDR3 in DNA: TGTGCCAGCCTTCCAGGGGAGGGCACCGGGGAGCTGTTTTTT. Protein sequence: CASLPGEGTGELFF.

Judged by abundance, this clone is medium-sized. The chain combines TRBV27 with TRBJ2-1; D is possibly TRBD2 (5 bases). Looked up from germline, CDR1 is MNHEY and CDR2 is SMNVEV (reference sequence). V was trimmed by 8 bases and J by 10 bases, leaving 24 bases between them. The CDR3 has 15 amino acids. CDR3 loop: CASGKDFLGSGEQFF. The CDR3 nucleotides read TGTGCCAGCGGAAAGGACTTCTTAGGGAGTGGGGAGCAGTTCTTC.

DNA of the CDR3: TGTGCCAGCAGAAGCGGTGGAAGTGGGAATAATGAAAAACTGTTTTTT. It codes for CASRSGGSGNNEKLFF. The chain links TRBV6-6 to TRBJ1-4; unclear D gene. Trimming took off 6 bases at V and 4 bases at J, with 18 bases between the two ends. There are 16 residues in the CDR3. Germline CDR1 reads MNHNY; CDR2 reads SVGAGI (reference sequence).

The chain combines TRBV21-1 with TRBJ1-6; TRBD1 reflects the table's D call only, with no check against the DNA. TRBV21-1 is reported as a pseudogene. This CDR3 region has 16 residues. CDR3 residues: CASSPRDRGVHSPLHF. CDR3 sequence (DNA): TGTGCCAGCAGCCCGCGGGACAGGGGTGTTCATTCACCCCTCCACTTT.

V and J are TRBV19 and TRBJ1-5, with D maybe TRBD1 (6 bases). The CDR3 is made up of 16 amino acids. Germline lookup yields CDR1 LNHDA and CDR2 SQIVND (reference sequence). V lost 3 bases and J 1 base, leaving 13 bases between the germline ends. CDR3 bases: TGTGCCAGTAGTATCTCCGGGACACCGAGCAATCAGCCCCAGCATTTT. As protein: CASSISGTPSNQPQHF.

The V call is TRBV4-2, the J call TRBJ2-1; 13 bases are a match to TRBD2. Trimming cost V 4 bases and J 6 bases; bases outside gene matches: 3. The germline V gene encodes CDR1 LGHNA and CDR2 YNFKEQ. CDR3 length equals 15 residues. This CDR3 is CASSPLAGGPNEQFF. CDR3 sequence (DNA): TGTGCCAGCAGCCCACTAGCGGGAGGGCCCAATGAGCAGTTCTTC.

The genes are TRBV10-3 and TRBJ2-5; 7 nucleotides match TRBD2. CDR3 length equals 12 residues. After removal of 8 bases from V and 2 bases from J, the junction contained 2 bases not matched to a gene. Looked up from germline, CDR1 is ENHRY and CDR2 is SYGVKD. The CDR3 here is CAIGGDQETQYF. The CDR3 coding sequence is TGTGCCATCGGGGGGGATCAAGAGACCCAGTACTTC.

The V and J genes are TRBV7-9 and TRBJ1-4, with a tentative D call TRBD1 (6 bases). V shed 5 bases and J shed 8 bases, with 18 bases lying between them. The V gene's germline CDR1 is SEHNR and CDR2 FQNEAQ (reference sequence). CDR3 size: 15 residues. The CDR3 DNA reads TGTGCCAGCAGCCCCCGTTTGAGGGGGGGGGAAAAACTGTTTTTT. This codes for CASSPRLRGGEKLFF.

The chain links TRBV4-1 to TRBJ2-5; 10 nucleotides match TRBD1. V lost 0 bases and J lost 4; bases outside the gene matches: 2. CDR3 size: 15 residues. Germline CDR1 is MGHRA and CDR2 is YSYEKL. The CDR3 nucleotides read TGCGCCAGCAGCCAAGAGCGGACAGGGGGAGAGACCCAGTACTTC. It codes for CASSQERTGGETQYF.

The chain carries TRBV12-3 or TRBV12-4 and TRBJ1-1; D is undetermined. Trimming removed 6 bases at V and 7 bases at J, with 15 bases between. CDR3 size: 13 residues. The CDR3 reads CASSPSFNVEAFF. The CDR3 nucleotides are TGTGCCAGCAGCCCTTCGTTTAATGTTGAAGCTTTCTTT.

The chain recombines TRBV4-2 with TRBJ2-7; 7 nucleotides align to TRBD2. The CDR3 consists of 15 residues. Looked up from germline, CDR1 is LGHNA and CDR2 is YNFKEQ. V trimming: 1 base; J trimming: 2 bases; junction bases outside the gene matches: 5. For the CDR3, the DNA is TGTGCCAGCAGCCAAGGGTCGAGCGGGGCCTACGAGCAGTACTTC. This gives the protein CASSQGSSGAYEQYF.

The chain joins TRBV7-9 to TRBJ1-1; D call uncertain. V was pared by 3 bases and J by 1 base, with 9 bases between. Germline V gene data show CDR1 as SEHNR and CDR2 as FQNEAQ (reference sequence). The CDR3 is 14 residues long. CDR3 sequence (DNA): TGTGCCAGCAGCTTCGGGCGGGGGAACACTGAAGCTTTCTTT. Translated, it gives CASSFGRGNTEAFF.

This rearrangement joins TRBV27 to TRBJ2-7, with 7 bases that match TRBD2. The CDR3 covers 15 residues. V was clipped by 3 bases and J by 0 bases; unmatched bases: 5. Germline V gene data show CDR1 as MNHEY and CDR2 as SMNVEV (reference sequence). The CDR3 sequence is CASSLGGGISYEQYF. CDR3 coding DNA: TGTGCCAGCAGTTTGGGCGGGGGAATCTCCTACGAGCAGTACTTC.

This clone was counted once. The CDR3 region has the DNA TGTGCCAGCAGCGTAGATGGGGAACGCACTGAAGCTTTCTTT. The encoded protein is CASSVDGERTEAFF. This sequence joins TRBV9 and TRBJ1-1; D gene unclear. V was trimmed by 0 bases and J by 4 bases, leaving 10 bases between them. The CDR3 has 14 residues. The germline V gene encodes CDR1 SGDLS and CDR2 YYNGEE.

This clone was found a few times. The chain combines TRBV4-1 with TRBJ1-2; D uncertain. Germline V CDR1 and CDR2: MGHRA, YSYEKL. V was shortened by 1 base and J by 6 bases, with 12 bases between the two germline ends. The CDR3 length is 14 residues. This CDR3 is CASSQVWDFNGYTF. The CDR3 DNA follows: TGCGCCAGCAGCCAAGTCTGGGATTTCAATGGCTACACCTTC.

This clone was seen just once. This chain connects TRBV29-1 to TRBJ2-5, with D maybe TRBD1 (6 bases). V gave up 6 bases and J gave up 1 base, with 12 bases separating them. The CDR3 totals 13 residues. CDR1 is SQVTM and CDR2 is ANQGSEA in the germline V gene. The CDR3 loop is CSVPSGVQETQYF. CDR3 DNA sequence: TGCAGCGTCCCATCAGGGGTCCAAGAGACCCAGTACTTC.

Here the CDR3 reads CASSPGLAGGADTQYF. The CDR3 coding sequence is TGTGCCAGCAGCCCGGGACTAGCGGGAGGAGCAGATACGCAGTATTTT. V is TRBV5-8 and J is TRBJ2-3, with TRBD2 matching 15 bases. Germline trimming cut 4 bases from V and 4 bases from J; bases unmatched to any gene: 4. From germline, CDR1 is SGHTS and CDR2 YDEGEE. The CDR3 spans 16 residues.

Here the CDR3 reads CASSSQGQNHEQYF. In nucleotides, the CDR3 is TGCGCCAGCAGCTCACAGGGACAAAACCACGAGCAGTACTTC. The chain links TRBV5-1 to TRBJ2-7; D possibly corresponds to TRBD1 (6 bases). In germline, CDR1 is SGHRS, CDR2 YFSETQ. V was trimmed by 3 bases and J by 5 bases, leaving 15 bases between them. This CDR3 comprises 14 residues.

V is TRBV27 and J is TRBJ2-7; 11 positions agree with TRBD2. Germline V CDR1 and CDR2: MNHEY, SMNVEV (reference sequence). Trimming cost V 2 bases and J 6 bases; bases outside gene matches: 3. This CDR3 has 14 residues. The CDR3: CASSLKLAGAEQYF. DNA of the CDR3: TGTGCCAGCAGTTTAAAACTAGCGGGAGCCGAGCAGTACTTC.

The V gene is TRBV6-1, the J gene TRBJ1-2; possible D gene TRBD1, 6 bases. With 6 bases removed from V and 6 bases from J, the gap between germline ends came to 14 bases. Germline V gives CDR1 MNHNS, CDR2 SASEGT. The CDR3 sequence is 13 residues long. CDR3 sequence: CASSKGGDNGYTF. The CDR3 DNA reads as TGTGCCAGCAGCAAAGGGGGGGACAATGGCTACACCTTC.

V and J are TRBV7-2 and TRBJ2-1; D gene unclear. V was clipped by 5 bases and J by 0 bases, with 11 bases between them. The CDR3 has 15 residues. CDR1 SGHTA and CDR2 FQGNSA come from the germline V gene. The CDR3 nucleotides read TGTGCCAGCAGCCTGCGATTAAGCTCCTACAATGAGCAGTTCTTC. It is translated as CASSLRLSSYNEQFF.